This is a list of T cell receptor beta chains from one sample in a study of CD8 T cells in ankylosing spondylitis. Via MiXCR, TCRdb re-called the 5' RACE reads, giving one row per CDR3 protein. The sample includes 700,000 to 1,000,000 distinct CDR3 sequences, roughly 10% of them seen just once. The sample consisted of blood, either unsorted or a sorted T cell fraction (not recorded which). The receptor set was obtained from a male donor with ankylosing spondylitis. Each CDR3 is given with its conserved first and last residue. The D gene is left open where the match is weak. Size is stated for part of the rows, as once, few or many counts, or as a class when the clone is expanded.

V	D	size	J	CDR3	DNA
TRBV20-1	TRBD2	-	TRBJ2-5	CSARLLAGGLYAETQYF	TGCAGTGCTAGATTACTAGCGGGGGGGCTATATGCAGAGACCCAGTACTTC
TRBV10-2	-	many	TRBJ2-1	CASSDEANEQFF	TGCGCCAGCAGTGATGAGGCCAATGAGCAGTTCTTC
TRBV3-1	TRBD1	many	TRBJ2-3	CASSPRTGVTLDTQYF	TGTGCCAGCAGCCCTCGGACAGGGGTGACCTTAGATACGCAGTATTTT
TRBV20-1	-	few	TRBJ1-1	CSAPFWGNTEAFF	TGCAGTGCACCCTTTTGGGGGAACACTGAAGCTTTCTTT
TRBV19	-	few	TRBJ2-7	CASSRNSGTETYEQYF	TGTGCCAGTAGTAGAAATTCCGGGACGGAAACCTACGAGCAGTACTTC
TRBV11-1	-	few	TRBJ2-3	CASSHRLTDTQYF	TGTGCCAGCAGTCACCGTCTTACAGATACGCAGTATTTT
TRBV10-3	TRBD1	few	TRBJ2-7	CAISEFVTGGDYEQYF	TGTGCCATCAGTGAGTTCGTGACAGGGGGGGACTACGAGCAGTACTTC
TRBV6-5	-	-	TRBJ2-7	CASSYLGNSYEQYF	TGTGCCAGCAGTTACTTGGGGAACTCCTACGAGCAGTACTTC
TRBV30	-	few	TRBJ1-4	CAWSVSLNEKLFF	TGTGCCTGGAGTGTATCGCTTAATGAAAAACTGTTTTTT
TRBV20-1	TRBD2	few	TRBJ2-7	CSARDGLAAGEQYF	TGCAGTGCTAGAGATGGGCTAGCGGCGGGCGAGCAGTACTTC
TRBV6-6	-	-	TRBJ2-7	CASRQVGEQYF	TGTGCCAGCAGACAGGTCGGCGAGCAGTACTTC
TRBV12-3/TRBV12-4	-	-	TRBJ1-1	CASSPWGALTEAFF	TGTGCCAGCAGTCCTTGGGGGGCGCTCACTGAAGCTTTCTTT
TRBV10-3	-	many	TRBJ2-5	CAISEWRSRQETQYF	TGTGCCATCAGTGAATGGAGGAGCCGACAAGAGACCCAGTACTTC
TRBV12-3/TRBV12-4	-	few	TRBJ1-3	CASSPGQSSGNTIYF	TGTGCCAGCAGCCCCGGACAGAGCTCTGGAAACACCATATATTTT
TRBV4-2	-	few	TRBJ1-3	CASSQGTRTDSGNTIYF	TGTGCCAGCAGCCAAGGGACTAGGACAGACTCTGGAAACACCATATATTTT
TRBV7-2	TRBD2	-	TRBJ2-1	CASTRGLAGYNEQFF	TGTGCCAGCACCAGGGGACTAGCGGGCTACAATGAGCAGTTCTTC
TRBV20-1	-	few	TRBJ2-3	CSARQHQYTQYF	TGCAGTGCTAGACAGCATCAATATACGCAGTATTTT
TRBV5-1	-	many	TRBJ2-1	CASRGLGSYNEQFF	TGCGCCAGCAGAGGTTTAGGGTCCTACAATGAGCAGTTCTTC
TRBV12-3/TRBV12-4	-	-	TRBJ2-5	CASSRETVGTQYF	TGTGCCAGCAGCCGTGAGACAGTCGGGACCCAGTACTTC
TRBV5-1	TRBD1	-	TRBJ1-2	CASSTSGTGGASYTF	TGCGCCAGCAGCACATCCGGGACAGGGGGCGCGAGCTACACCTTC
TRBV4-3	-	many	TRBJ2-5	CASSQDLGNRAVTQYF	TGCGCCAGCAGCCAAGATCTAGGGAACAGGGCGGTGACCCAGTACTTC
TRBV19	-	-	TRBJ2-1	CASSIGVGRGSYNEQFF	TGTGCCAGTAGTATAGGCGTGGGTCGAGGCTCCTACAATGAGCAGTTCTTC
TRBV20-1	-	few	TRBJ2-7	CSASGRALRYEQYF	TGCAGTGCTTCCGGCAGGGCCCTGAGGTACGAGCAGTACTTC
TRBV5-1	-	-	TRBJ1-4	CASSLMPPGTNEKLFF	TGCGCCAGCAGCTTGATGCCACCCGGAACTAATGAAAAACTGTTTTTT
TRBV20-1	TRBD2	-	TRBJ2-1	CSAPSGAGGYNEQFF	TGCAGTGCGCCATCCGGCGCGGGGGGGTACAATGAGCAGTTCTTC
TRBV5-6	-	many	TRBJ1-2	CASSLSRGDGYTF	TGTGCCAGCAGCTTATCCAGGGGCGATGGCTACACCTTC
TRBV4-2	-	-	TRBJ2-1	CASSQEVATVNSYNEQFF	TGTGCCAGCAGCCAAGAAGTCGCGACAGTAAACTCCTACAATGAGCAGTTCTTC
TRBV4-2	TRBD2	few	TRBJ2-7	CASSPGLAPSYEQYF	TGTGCCAGCAGCCCGGGACTAGCGCCTTCCTACGAGCAGTACTTC
TRBV5-6	TRBD2	-	TRBJ2-5	CASSFRLAGGQETQYF	TGTGCCAGCAGCTTCAGACTAGCGGGGGGGCAAGAGACCCAGTACTTC
TRBV20-1	-	few	TRBJ1-1	CSAAPRYTEAFF	TGCAGTGCAGCGCCCCGGTACACTGAAGCTTTCTTT
TRBV7-9	-	few	TRBJ2-7	CASSLTPSYEQYF	TGTGCCAGCAGCTTAACCCCTAGCTACGAGCAGTACTTC
TRBV5-1	TRBD1	many	TRBJ2-1	CASTGQGRVNEQFF	TGCGCCAGCACTGGACAGGGTCGGGTCAATGAGCAGTTCTTC
TRBV5-1	-	-	TRBJ1-1	CASSSGDLGTEAFF	TGCGCCAGCAGCTCCGGGGACTTGGGCACTGAAGCTTTCTTT
TRBV6-2/TRBV6-3	-	-	TRBJ2-5	CASSTFDSLTETQYF	TGTGCCAGCAGTACGTTCGACTCACTAACAGAGACCCAGTACTTC
TRBV20-1	-	-	TRBJ2-5	CSAKTVIGIQGPQYF	TGCAGTGCTAAGACAGTAATTGGGATTCAGGGGCCCCAGTACTTC
TRBV6-5	-	-	TRBJ2-3	CASTHTDTQYF	TGTGCCAGCACTCACACAGATACGCAGTATTTT
TRBV4-3	TRBD2	few	TRBJ2-7	CASSQGASGASSYEQYF	TGCGCCAGCAGCCAAGGTGCTAGCGGGGCCTCCTCCTACGAGCAGTACTTC
TRBV29-1	TRBD1	many	TRBJ2-3	CSVGLGSGTGTDTQYF	TGCAGCGTTGGTCTCGGATCAGGGACAGGGACAGATACGCAGTATTTT
TRBV18	TRBD2	-	TRBJ2-7	CASSPPSGRAGFAEQYF	TGTGCCAGCTCACCACCTAGCGGGAGGGCCGGGTTCGCCGAGCAGTACTTC
TRBV5-1	TRBD1	-	TRBJ2-5	CASSVPTGGWETQYF	TGCGCCAGCAGCGTACCGACAGGGGGTTGGGAGACCCAGTACTTC
TRBV4-3	-	few	TRBJ1-1	CASSRTAMNTEAFF	TGCGCCAGCAGCCGGACAGCGATGAACACTGAAGCTTTCTTT
TRBV9	-	-	TRBJ2-1	CASSELSSYNEQFF	TGTGCCAGCAGCGAACTGAGCTCCTACAATGAGCAGTTCTTC
TRBV7-3	TRBD1	-	TRBJ2-2	CASSWGQGAQTGELFF	TGTGCCAGCAGCTGGGGACAGGGGGCGCAAACCGGGGAGCTGTTTTTT
TRBV6-2/TRBV6-3	TRBD1	-	TRBJ2-7	CASKLTGSVNEQYF	TGTGCCAGCAAACTGACAGGGTCAGTGAACGAGCAGTACTTC
TRBV20-1	-	many	TRBJ2-1	CSAQAGGTGNEQFF	TGCAGTGCGCAGGCGGGCGGGACGGGGAATGAGCAGTTCTTC
TRBV29-1	TRBD2	-	TRBJ2-7	CSVTGLAGVTYEQYF	TGCAGCGTTACGGGACTAGCGGGAGTCACCTACGAGCAGTACTTC
TRBV20-1	-	few	TRBJ2-5	CSARDRLEETQYF	TGCAGTGCTAGAGACAGATTGGAAGAGACCCAGTACTTC
TRBV19	-	-	TRBJ2-2	CASSIRSVGLFF	TGTGCCAGTAGTATCCGATCTGTTGGGCTGTTTTTT